Described below is a single T cell receptor beta chain sequence and its context. This entry belongs to a study of blood T cells in healthy people across ages. This CDR3 has 13 amino acids. Germline CDR1 reads SGHTA; CDR2 reads FQGNSA. Trimming cost V 10 bases and J 2 bases, with 14 bases left between them. Next came a second PCR, run for roughly 6 to 11 cycles, which used a sample-barcoded 5' primer along with a J-beta primer mix. TCRdb re-derived calls from the 5' RACE reads in MiXCR, one entry per CDR3 protein. The table has around 850,000 distinct CDR3 sequences, approximately 35% seen once. This receptor was identified in a man aged 18 to 30 in good health. Sequenced input: blood. V and J are TRBV7-2 and TRBJ2-5; D possibly corresponds to TRBD2 (5 bases). The CDR3 loop reads CATRPADQETQYF. The CDR3 nucleotides read TGTGCCACCCGGCCAGCGGATCAAGAGACCCAGTACTTC.